These 30 T cell receptor beta chains came from one sample sequenced in a study of blood T cells in healthy people across ages. The use of a sample-barcoded 5' primer and a J-beta primer mix characterized a second PCR of roughly 7 to 11 cycles. Each CDR3 protein gets one entry after TCRdb re-called the 5' RACE reads with MiXCR. The sample yields 1.2 million to 1.5 million distinct CDR3 sequences, about 40% seen once. Source material: blood. Receptors were obtained from a woman aged 18-35 years in good health.

This clonotype was seen a handful of times. The gene calls are TRBV30 and TRBJ2-7; 7 nucleotides match TRBD2. CDR3 length: 12 amino acids. Germline V gene lookup returns CDR1 GTSNPN and CDR2 SVGIG (reference sequence). Trimming took 4 bases from V and 5 from J; bases not matched to a gene: 5. CDR3 residues: CAWTSGGNEQYF. CDR3 nucleotides: TGTGCCTGGACTAGCGGAGGCAACGAGCAGTACTTC.

V gene TRBV12-3 or TRBV12-4 combines with J gene TRBJ2-1; D is perhaps TRBD2 (5 bases). V gave up 5 bases and J gave up 8 bases, with 19 bases separating them. The CDR3 is 15 amino acids. CDR3 loop: CASSPLDSTPHEQFF. The CDR3 coding sequence is TGTGCCAGCAGTCCATTGGACTCAACCCCCCATGAGCAGTTCTTC.

This CDR3 is CASSPLAGGRYEQYF. CDR3 bases: TGCGCCAGCAGTCCCCTAGCGGGGGGCCGATACGAGCAGTACTTC. The chain uses TRBV10-2 and TRBJ2-7; 11 nucleotides align to TRBD2. Germline CDR1 and CDR2: WSHSY and SAAADI. J gave up 4 bases and V 5 bases, and 7 bases lay outside the gene matches. CDR3 length equals 15 residues.

The J gene is TRBJ1-1, the V gene TRBV11-2; D not certain. Between the trimmed V and J ends, which lost 4 bases and 6 bases, there was a span of 9 bases. CDR1 is SGHAT, CDR2 FQNNGV, per germline. There are 12 residues in the CDR3. This CDR3 reads CASSSQLAEAFF. DNA of the CDR3: TGTGCCAGCAGCTCCCAGCTAGCTGAAGCTTTCTTT.

This clonotype has at least ten counts. This chain uses TRBV29-1 with TRBJ2-5, with 9 bases fitting TRBD2. The CDR3 is 13 amino acids. Per germline, CDR1 SQVTM and CDR2 ANQGSEA. The trim removed 2 bases at V and 4 bases at J, leaving 2 bases unmatched. The CDR3 DNA reads TGCAGCGTTGAACTAGCGGGATCAGAGACCCAGTACTTC. It specifies CSVELAGSETQYF.

This clonotype was found a few times. The chain is built from TRBV7-9 and TRBJ1-1, with D perhaps TRBD1 (5 bases). Trimming stripped 5 bases from V and 6 bases from J, with 25 bases between. The CDR3 totals 17 residues. Germline V gene lookup returns CDR1 SEHNR and CDR2 FQNEAQ (reference sequence). CDR3 loop: CASSPEERVAGPAEAFF. For the CDR3, the DNA is TGTGCCAGCAGCCCCGAGGAACGGGTGGCGGGGCCCGCTGAAGCTTTCTTT.

The chain recombines TRBV11-1 with TRBJ2-7, with D tentatively TRBD2 (5 bases). In germline, CDR1 is SGHAT, CDR2 FQDESV (reference sequence). This CDR3 is built from 15 residues. Trimming took off 1 base at V and 3 bases at J, with 13 bases between the two ends. CDR3 DNA: TGTGCCAGCAGCTTAGAAAGGGAAGGACTCTACGAGCAGTACTTC. The encoded protein is CASSLEREGLYEQYF.

The chain joins TRBV15 to TRBJ1-1; no reliable D call. The CDR3 has 16 amino acids. Germline lookup yields CDR1 LNHNV and CDR2 YYDKDF (reference sequence). The V and J ends lost 1 base and 6 bases respectively, with 18 bases between them. The CDR3 reads CATSRAASSVGAEAFF. In DNA, the CDR3 is TGTGCCACCAGCAGAGCAGCTTCAAGTGTTGGCGCTGAAGCTTTCTTT.

This clonotype was picked up one time. V and J are TRBV18 and TRBJ1-2; tentative D call: TRBD1 (5 bases). CDR3 length equals 15 residues. From germline, CDR1 is KGHSH and CDR2 LQKENI. Trimming shortened V by 10 bases and J by 5 bases, and 23 bases separated the two germline ends. DNA for the CDR3: TGTGCCACCTCCGTCCCGAGACAGATTATTTATGGCTACACCTTC. It encodes CATSVPRQIIYGYTF.

In the case of this clonotype: Germline and junction disagree at one end, which may indicate a read error. The rearrangement joins TRBV18 to TRBJ1-4, with D uncertain. The CDR3 extends over 16 amino acids. CDR1 is KGHSH, CDR2 LQKENI, per germline. CDR3 nucleotides: TGTGCCAGCTCACCACCGAGCAGAGGCCCTAACGAAAAACTGTTTTTT. Its protein product is CASSPPSRGPNEKLFF.

The chain uses TRBV6-2 or TRBV6-3 and TRBJ2-1; 13 bases align to TRBD2. The ends lost 0 bases at V and 3 bases at J; junction bases unmatched: 2. The CDR3 runs 17 residues. Germline V gives CDR1 MNHEY, CDR2 SVGEGT. CDR3 DNA: TGTGCCAGCAGTTACTCGACTAGCGGGGGGATCTACAATGAGCAGTTCTTC. This translates into CASSYSTSGGIYNEQFF.

The chain combines TRBV9 with TRBJ1-2; 7 bases align to TRBD1. V lost 3 bases and J lost 3; bases outside the gene matches: 5. The V gene's germline CDR1 is SGDLS and CDR2 YYNGEE. CDR3 length equals 14 residues. As DNA, the CDR3 is TGTGCCAGCAGCGGACAGGGAATCTACTATGGCTACACCTTC. Translated: CASSGQGIYYGYTF.

The chain employs TRBV25-1 and TRBJ1-2; TRBD1 matches 7 bases. Germline loops: CDR1 MGHDK, CDR2 SYGVNS. V shed 8 bases and J 2 bases; nucleotides not matched to a gene: 5. The CDR3 runs to 13 residues. DNA of the CDR3: TGTGCCAGCTCGGGACAGCACAACTATGGCTACACCTTC. The encoded protein is CASSGQHNYGYTF.

V gene TRBV10-3 combines with J gene TRBJ1-6; D remains unclear. V was clipped by 3 bases and J by 7 bases, with 25 bases between them. This CDR3 has 19 residues. Germline V CDR1 and CDR2: ENHRY, SYGVKD. The CDR3 sequence is CAISDKGLFADNPNSPLHF. The CDR3 DNA follows: TGTGCCATCAGTGATAAGGGTCTTTTTGCCGACAACCCGAATTCACCCCTCCACTTT.

The sample holds a few counts of this clonotype. The gene calls are TRBV5-1 and TRBJ2-1; 15 bases fit TRBD2. This CDR3 region has 19 residues. Germline trimming cut 0 bases from V and 1 base from J; bases unmatched to any gene: 5. CDR1 is SGHRS and CDR2 is YFSETQ in the germline V gene. The chain's CDR3 is CASSLDRTSGRGSYNEQFF. The CDR3 region has the DNA TGCGCCAGCAGCTTGGACCGGACTAGCGGGAGGGGGTCCTACAATGAGCAGTTCTTC. Together with reference TRBV5-1 and TRBJ2-1, the CDR3 gives the full variable domain: KAGVTQTPRYLIKTRGQQVTLSCSPISGHRSVSWYQQTPGQGLQFLFEYFSETQRNKGNFPGRFSGRQFSNSRSEMNVSTLELGDSALYLCASSLDRTSGRGSYNEQFFGPGTRLTVL.

V and J are TRBV20-1 and TRBJ1-1; tentatively, D is TRBD1 (6 bases). Germline values: CDR1 DFQATT, CDR2 SNEGSKA (reference sequence). The CDR3 is 14 amino acids. The V gene lost 3 bases and the J gene lost 1 base, with 12 bases spanning the gap. The chain's CDR3 is CSASFGGSNTEAFF. The CDR3 DNA reads as TGCAGTGCTAGTTTTGGGGGCTCGAACACTGAAGCTTTCTTT.

The chain links TRBV12-3 or TRBV12-4 to TRBJ2-3; D possibly matches TRBD1 or TRBD2 (5 bases each). This CDR3 region has 16 residues. The ends were cut back, 2 bases at V and 2 bases at J, with 14 bases in the middle. The CDR3 coding sequence is TGTGCCAGCAGTTTAACGGGACGCCTCACCACAGATACGCAGTATTTT. Its translation is CASSLTGRLTTDTQYF.

The chain joins TRBV6-5 to TRBJ2-3; either TRBD1 or TRBD2 may supply D (5 bases each). Germline V gene lookup returns CDR1 MNHEY and CDR2 SVGAGI. Trimming took off 3 bases at V and 6 bases at J, with 22 bases between the two ends. This CDR3 comprises 17 residues. CDR3 bases: TGTGCCAGCAGTTATATCGGGACCCGGGACGGCGCTGATACGCAGTATTTT. This gives the protein CASSYIGTRDGADTQYF.

This clonotype was observed a handful of times. The chain links TRBV7-9 to TRBJ2-1; no firm D call. Per the germline V gene, CDR1 is SEHNR and CDR2 is FQNEAQ (reference sequence). CDR3 length equals 12 residues. V was cut by 2 bases and J by 9 bases, with 8 bases left in between. CDR3 sequence reads: CASSLLLIEQFF. The CDR3 coding sequence is TGTGCCAGCAGCTTACTATTAATTGAGCAGTTCTTC.

This clonotype is a singleton in its sample. The chain has TRBV27 and TRBJ2-7, with D maybe TRBD1 (6 bases). V lost 8 bases and J 1 base, leaving 18 bases between the germline ends. The CDR3 consists of 15 residues. Germline V gene data show CDR1 as MNHEY and CDR2 as SMNVEV (reference sequence). This chain's CDR3 is CASGPGDHASYEQYF. The CDR3, as DNA: TGTGCCAGCGGCCCAGGGGACCACGCTTCCTACGAGCAGTACTTC.

The rearrangement uses TRBV20-1 and TRBJ2-1; D is uncertain. CDR3 length: 14 residues. V was clipped by 4 bases and J by 0 bases, with 10 bases between them. Looked up from germline, CDR1 is DFQATT and CDR2 is SNEGSKA (reference sequence). The CDR3 protein is CSAKSATSYNEQFF. CDR3 nucleotides: TGCAGTGCTAAAAGCGCGACCTCCTACAATGAGCAGTTCTTC.

The rearrangement links TRBV20-1 to TRBJ2-5; D is possibly TRBD2 (6 bases). The CDR3 is 13 residues long. The ends were cut back, 4 bases at V and 5 bases at J, with 14 bases in the middle. Germline CDR1 and CDR2: DFQATT and SNEGSKA (reference sequence). Here the CDR3 DNA reads TGCAGTGCTATTCGCCGGGAGAGGGAGACCCAGTACTTC. The encoded protein is CSAIRRERETQYF.

This clonotype was seen only a few times. V is TRBV7-3 and J is TRBJ2-3, with a weak D call TRBD2 (7 bases). V was trimmed by 5 bases and J by 5 bases, leaving 14 bases between them. The CDR3 totals 14 residues. Germline V gene data show CDR1 as SGHTA and CDR2 as FQGTGA. CDR3 residues: CASSRWEGGDTQYF. The CDR3 DNA follows: TGTGCCAGCAGCCGGTGGGAGGGGGGAGATACGCAGTATTTT.

This clonotype was seen a handful of times. The chain combines TRBV6-1 with TRBJ2-1; D is perhaps TRBD1 or TRBD2 (6 bases each). CDR1 MNHNS and CDR2 SASEGT come from the germline V gene. The CDR3 is 19 residues long. V lost 8 bases to trimming and J lost 0 bases, with 26 bases between them. The CDR3 spells CASDRVGAGSLSSYNEQFF. CDR3 DNA sequence: TGTGCCAGCGACCGGGTGGGGGCGGGGAGCCTAAGCTCCTACAATGAGCAGTTCTTC.

The CDR3 reads CASRSSGAPDYGYTF. DNA for the CDR3: TGTGCCAGCAGAAGTTCAGGGGCGCCGGACTATGGCTACACCTTC. This chain connects TRBV12-3 or TRBV12-4 to TRBJ1-2, with a weak D call TRBD1 (6 bases). CDR3 length equals 15 residues. Deletions cut 6 bases from V and 3 bases from J, with 17 bases between.

V is TRBV24-1 and J is TRBJ1-2, with D tentatively TRBD1 (6 bases). From germline, CDR1 is KGHDR and CDR2 SFDVKD. V lost 6 bases and J lost 2, with 12 bases in between. The CDR3 extends over 14 amino acids. CDR3 nucleotide sequence: TGTGCCACCAGTCAGCGGGGGCTCAACTATGGCTACACCTTC. It specifies CATSQRGLNYGYTF.

This chain connects TRBV18 to TRBJ1-1; 8 bases line up with TRBD1. Germline CDR1 KGHSH, CDR2 LQKENI. J gave up 2 bases and V 3 bases, and 8 bases lay outside the gene matches. The CDR3 sequence is 16 residues long. The CDR3 region has the DNA TGTGCCAGCTCACCCGCGCAGACAGGGGCTAACACTGAAGCTTTCTTT. It codes for CASSPAQTGANTEAFF.

CDR3 DNA: TGTGCCAGCAGTACCACTTCCGGCAGGGGTACTGGCTACACCTTC. Its translation is CASSTTSGRGTGYTF. The chain joins TRBV6-6 to TRBJ1-2, with D possibly matching TRBD1 (6 bases). Trimming pared 5 bases from V and 7 bases from J, leaving 20 bases between. The germline V gene has CDR1 MNHNY and CDR2 SVGAGI (reference sequence). The CDR3 has 15 amino acids.

The chain has TRBV20-1 and TRBJ2-1, with a weak D call TRBD2 (5 bases). The germline V gene encodes CDR1 DFQATT and CDR2 SNEGSKA (reference sequence). V was cut by 1 base and J by 5 bases, with 12 bases left in between. The CDR3 loop spans 14 amino acids. The CDR3 loop is CSARASGLNNEQFF. As DNA, the CDR3 is TGCAGTGCTAGAGCCTCCGGACTGAACAATGAGCAGTTCTTC.

Here the CDR3 reads CSASYEQYF. CDR3 in DNA: TGCAGTGCTAGCTACGAGCAGTACTTC. The J gene is TRBJ2-7, the V gene TRBV20-1; D unclear. The germline V gene has CDR1 DFQATT and CDR2 SNEGSKA (reference sequence). V lost 3 bases and J 3 bases, leaving 0 bases between the germline ends. The CDR3 runs to 9 residues.